This TCR beta chain was obtained from a study of cytomegalovirus exposure and HLA in healthy donors. Findings of the study overall: In a later analysis, HLA-associated beta chains showed higher expansion and lower generation probabilities than comparable chains.

The J segment lost 6 bases and the V segment lost 1 base, leaving 2 bases of the junction unmatched. The CDR3 totals 15 residues. Germline CDR1 and CDR2: SGHRS and YFSETQ. This PCR relied on a set of 60 Vbeta primers and 13 Jbeta primers. Using immunoSEQ multiplex PCR, the repertoire was profiled, and TCRdb retains in-frame clones only, with some absent. The sample has around 150,000 clones; around 72% are singletons. As for this clone: The antigen remains unidentified.

The TCR comes from a man aged 50-60 years in good health and CMV-seropositive. The sequenced sample consisted of PBMCs. This chain uses TRBV5-1 with TRBJ1-6; 9 bases map to TRBD1. As DNA, the CDR3 is TGCGCCAGCAGCTTGTCGACAGGGGGTAATTCACCCCTCCACTTT. Protein sequence: CASSLSTGGNSPLHF.